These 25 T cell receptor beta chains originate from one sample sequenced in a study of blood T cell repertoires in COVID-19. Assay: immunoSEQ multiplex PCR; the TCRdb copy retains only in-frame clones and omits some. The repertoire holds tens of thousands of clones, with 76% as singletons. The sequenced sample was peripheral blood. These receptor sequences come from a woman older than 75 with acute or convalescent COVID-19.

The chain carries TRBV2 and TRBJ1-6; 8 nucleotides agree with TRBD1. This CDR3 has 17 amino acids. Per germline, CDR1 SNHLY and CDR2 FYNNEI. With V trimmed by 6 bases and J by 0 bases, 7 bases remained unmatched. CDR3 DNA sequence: TGTGCCAGCAGAATTCGGACAGGGAGCTCCTATAATTCACCCCTCCACTTT. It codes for CASRIRTGSSYNSPLHF.

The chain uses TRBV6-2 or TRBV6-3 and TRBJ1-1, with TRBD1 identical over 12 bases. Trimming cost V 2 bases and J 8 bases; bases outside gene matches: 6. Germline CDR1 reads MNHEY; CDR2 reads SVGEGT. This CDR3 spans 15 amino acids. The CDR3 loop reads CASSYGGTGGREAFF. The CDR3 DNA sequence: TGTGCCAGCAGTTACGGGGGGACAGGGGGCCGGGAAGCTTTCTTT.

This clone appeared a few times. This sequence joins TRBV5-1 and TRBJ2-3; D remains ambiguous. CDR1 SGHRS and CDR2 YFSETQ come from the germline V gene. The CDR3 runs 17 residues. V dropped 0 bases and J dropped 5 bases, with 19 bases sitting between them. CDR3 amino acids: CASSLASARSSGDTQYF. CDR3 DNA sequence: TGCGCCAGCAGCTTGGCCTCGGCGCGGAGTTCGGGAGATACGCAGTATTTT.

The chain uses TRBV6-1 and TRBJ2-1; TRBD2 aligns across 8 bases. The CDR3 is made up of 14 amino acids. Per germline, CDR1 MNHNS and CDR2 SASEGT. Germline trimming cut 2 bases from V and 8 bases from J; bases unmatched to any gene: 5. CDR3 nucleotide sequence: TGTGCCAGCAGTGAACTTCTAGCGGGTGATGAGCAGTTCTTC. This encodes CASSELLAGDEQFF.

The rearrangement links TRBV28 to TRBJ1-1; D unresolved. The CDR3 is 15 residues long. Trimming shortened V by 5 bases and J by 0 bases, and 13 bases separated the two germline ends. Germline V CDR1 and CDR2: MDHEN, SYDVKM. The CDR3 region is CASSLPSSMNTEAFF. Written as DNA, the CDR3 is TGTGCCAGCAGTCTCCCCTCTAGTATGAACACTGAAGCTTTCTTT.

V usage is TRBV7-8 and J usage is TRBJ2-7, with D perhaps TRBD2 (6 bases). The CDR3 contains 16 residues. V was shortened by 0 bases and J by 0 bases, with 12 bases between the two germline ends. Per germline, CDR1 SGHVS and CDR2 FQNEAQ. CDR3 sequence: CASSLASPRDSYEQYF. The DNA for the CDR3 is TGTGCCAGCAGCTTAGCGAGCCCGCGGGACTCCTACGAGCAGTACTTC.

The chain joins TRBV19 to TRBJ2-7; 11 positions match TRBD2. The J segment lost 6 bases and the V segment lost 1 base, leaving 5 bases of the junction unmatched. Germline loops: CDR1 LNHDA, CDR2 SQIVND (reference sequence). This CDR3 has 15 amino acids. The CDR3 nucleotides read TGTGCCAGTAGTATAGTAACTAGCGGGAGAGGCGAGCAGTACTTC. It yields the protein CASSIVTSGRGEQYF.

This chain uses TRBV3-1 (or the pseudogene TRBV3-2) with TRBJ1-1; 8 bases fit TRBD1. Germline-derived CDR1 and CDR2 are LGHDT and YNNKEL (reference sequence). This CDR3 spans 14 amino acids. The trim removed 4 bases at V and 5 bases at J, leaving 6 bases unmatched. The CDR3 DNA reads TGTGCCAGCAGCCTTCGACAGGGGCAAACTGAAGCTTTCTTT. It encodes CASSLRQGQTEAFF.

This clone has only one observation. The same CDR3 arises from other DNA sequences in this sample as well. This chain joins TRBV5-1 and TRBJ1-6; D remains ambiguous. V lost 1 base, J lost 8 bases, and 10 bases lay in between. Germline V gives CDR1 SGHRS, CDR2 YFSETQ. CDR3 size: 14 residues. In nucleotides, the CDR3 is TGCGCCAGCAGCTTGCGGGGAGAGGATTCACCCCTCCACTTT. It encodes CASSLRGEDSPLHF.

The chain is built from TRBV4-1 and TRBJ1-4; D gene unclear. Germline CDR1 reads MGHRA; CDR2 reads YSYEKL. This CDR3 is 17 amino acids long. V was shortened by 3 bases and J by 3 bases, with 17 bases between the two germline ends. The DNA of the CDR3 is TGCGCCAGCAGCCAGGGTTCACCCCTCCGGGCTAATGAAAAACTGTTTTTT. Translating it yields CASSQGSPLRANEKLFF.

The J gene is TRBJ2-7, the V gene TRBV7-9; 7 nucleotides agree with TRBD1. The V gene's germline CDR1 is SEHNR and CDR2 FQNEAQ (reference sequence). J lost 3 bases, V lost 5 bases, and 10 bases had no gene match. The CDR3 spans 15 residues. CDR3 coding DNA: TGTGCCAGCAGCCGAGGGGGCAGTCAAAGCTACGAGCAGTACTTC. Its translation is CASSRGGSQSYEQYF.

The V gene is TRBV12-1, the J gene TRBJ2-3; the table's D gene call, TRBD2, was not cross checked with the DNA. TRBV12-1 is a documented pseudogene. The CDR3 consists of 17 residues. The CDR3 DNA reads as TGTGCCAGCAGCTTTTTAGGAGATTCGCGCCGAGGGGATACGCAGTATTTT. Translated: CASSFLGDSRRGDTQYF.

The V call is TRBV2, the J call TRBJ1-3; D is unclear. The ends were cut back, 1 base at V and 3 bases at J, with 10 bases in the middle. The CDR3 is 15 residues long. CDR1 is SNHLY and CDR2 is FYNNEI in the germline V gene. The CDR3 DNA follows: TGTGCCAGCAGTGAAGGGCCCAGCGGTGGAAACACCATATATTTT. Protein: CASSEGPSGGNTIYF.

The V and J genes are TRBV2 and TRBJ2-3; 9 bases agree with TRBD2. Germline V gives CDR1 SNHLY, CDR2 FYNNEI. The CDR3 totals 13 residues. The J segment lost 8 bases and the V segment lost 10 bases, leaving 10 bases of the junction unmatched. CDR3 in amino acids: CATTSGREGTQYF. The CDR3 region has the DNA TGTGCCACAACTAGCGGGCGGGAGGGTACGCAGTATTTT.

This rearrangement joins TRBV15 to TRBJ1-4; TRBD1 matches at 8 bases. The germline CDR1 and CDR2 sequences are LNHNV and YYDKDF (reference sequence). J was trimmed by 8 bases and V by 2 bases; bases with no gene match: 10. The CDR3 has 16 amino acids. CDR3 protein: CATSRQRTGWKEKLFF. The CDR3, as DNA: TGTGCCACCAGCAGACAACGGACAGGGTGGAAGGAAAAACTGTTTTTT.

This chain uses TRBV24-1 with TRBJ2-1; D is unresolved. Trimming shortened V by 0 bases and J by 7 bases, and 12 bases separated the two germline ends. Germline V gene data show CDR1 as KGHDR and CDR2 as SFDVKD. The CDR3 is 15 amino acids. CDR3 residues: CATSDLYGNWNEQFF. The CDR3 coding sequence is TGTGCCACCAGTGATTTGTACGGTAACTGGAATGAGCAGTTCTTC.

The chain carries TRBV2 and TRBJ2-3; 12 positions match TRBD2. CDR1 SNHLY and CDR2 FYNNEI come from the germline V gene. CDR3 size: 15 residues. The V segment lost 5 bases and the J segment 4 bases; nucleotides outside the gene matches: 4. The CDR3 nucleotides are TGTGCCAGCAGTTTGACTAGCGGGGGAGCAGATACGCAGTATTTT. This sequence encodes CASSLTSGGADTQYF.

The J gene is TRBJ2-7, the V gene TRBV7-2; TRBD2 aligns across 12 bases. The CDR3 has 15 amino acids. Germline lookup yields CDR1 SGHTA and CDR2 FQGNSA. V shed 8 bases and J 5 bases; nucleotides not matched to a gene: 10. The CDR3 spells CASGRLAGVVHEQYF. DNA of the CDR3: TGTGCCAGCGGGAGACTAGCGGGAGTCGTTCACGAGCAGTACTTC.

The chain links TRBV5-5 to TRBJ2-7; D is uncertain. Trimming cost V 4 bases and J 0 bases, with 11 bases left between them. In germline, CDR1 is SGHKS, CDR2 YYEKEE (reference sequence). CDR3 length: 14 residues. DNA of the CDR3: TGTGCCAGCAGCCCCGGTCCGAGCTCCTACGAGCAGTACTTC. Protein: CASSPGPSSYEQYF.

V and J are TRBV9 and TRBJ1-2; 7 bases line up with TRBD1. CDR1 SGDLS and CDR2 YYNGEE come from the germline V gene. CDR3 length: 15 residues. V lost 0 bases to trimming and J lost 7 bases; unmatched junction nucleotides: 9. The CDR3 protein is CASSVARDRLFGYTF. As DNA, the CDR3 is TGTGCCAGCAGCGTAGCTCGGGACAGACTCTTTGGCTACACCTTC. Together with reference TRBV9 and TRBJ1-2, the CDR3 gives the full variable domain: DSGVTQTPKHLITATGQRVTLRCSPRSGDLSVYWYQQSLDQGLQFLIQYYNGEERAKGNILERFSAQQFPDLHSELNLSSLELGDSALYFCASSVARDRLFGYTFGSGTRLTVV.

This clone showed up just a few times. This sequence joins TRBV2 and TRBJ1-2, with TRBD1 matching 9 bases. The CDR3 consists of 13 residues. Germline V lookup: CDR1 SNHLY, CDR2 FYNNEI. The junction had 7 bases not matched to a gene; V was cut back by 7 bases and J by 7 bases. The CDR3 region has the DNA TGTGCCAGCAAATTACAGGGGGCAGGTGGCTACACCTTC. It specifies CASKLQGAGGYTF.

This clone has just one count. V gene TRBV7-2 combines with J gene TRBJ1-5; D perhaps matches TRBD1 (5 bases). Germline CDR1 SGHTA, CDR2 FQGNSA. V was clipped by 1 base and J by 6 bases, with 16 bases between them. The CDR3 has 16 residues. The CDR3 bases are TGTGCCAGCAGCTTAGTCGGGGGGTCCCCTCCTCAGCCCCAGCATTTT. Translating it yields CASSLVGGSPPQPQHF.

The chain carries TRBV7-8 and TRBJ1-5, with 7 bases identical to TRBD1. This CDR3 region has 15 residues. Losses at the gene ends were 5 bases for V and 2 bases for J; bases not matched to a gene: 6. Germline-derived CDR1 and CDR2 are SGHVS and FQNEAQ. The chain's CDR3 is CASSNPGTGNQPQHF. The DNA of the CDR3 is TGTGCCAGCAGCAATCCCGGGACAGGCAATCAGCCCCAGCATTTT.

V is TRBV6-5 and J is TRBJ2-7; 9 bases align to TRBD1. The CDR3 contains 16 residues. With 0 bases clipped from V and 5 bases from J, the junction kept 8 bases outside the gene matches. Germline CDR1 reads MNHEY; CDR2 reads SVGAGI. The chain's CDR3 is CASSYSYRGRGDEQYF. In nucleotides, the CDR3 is TGTGCCAGCAGTTACTCCTACAGGGGGCGCGGCGACGAGCAGTACTTC.

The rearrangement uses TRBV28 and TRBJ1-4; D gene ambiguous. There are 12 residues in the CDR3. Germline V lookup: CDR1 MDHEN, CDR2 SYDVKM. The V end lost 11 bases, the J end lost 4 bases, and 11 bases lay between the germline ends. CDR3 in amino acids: CAGRRRNEKLFF. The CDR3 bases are TGTGCCGGGCGACGGCGTAATGAAAAACTGTTTTTT.